The entry below describes one T cell receptor (beta chain). Its antigen is not known. Exposure to brentuximab vedotin varied, and each patient had relapsed following autologous stem cell transplantation. Relapsed/refractory classical Hodgkin lymphoma patients had complete, partial or progressive responses. Per the germline V gene, CDR1 is LNHDA and CDR2 is SQIVND (reference sequence). V dropped 5 bases and J dropped 8; count of bases not matched to a gene: 18. This CDR3 has 17 amino acids. This entry belongs to a study of PD-1 blockade in classical Hodgkin lymphoma. General study findings and limits: In CD4+ cells, TCR diversity went up significantly by C4D1, but in CD8+ cells it did not. Newly diagnosed patients were reported to start with lower TCR diversity than healthy donors. Complete responders showed a baseline diversity that resembled the diversity of newly diagnosed patients.

Here immunoSEQ multiplex PCR was the method, and the copy in TCRdb shows in-frame clones only, minus some. The table records roughly 140,000 clones, about 81% of them present only once. Sequences were derived from peripheral blood mononuclear cells (PBMCs), sampled before the second cycle of nivolumab. The J gene is TRBJ1-2, the V gene TRBV19; TRBD1 matches at 9 bases. The receptor's source is a human donor with classical Hodgkin lymphoma. This CDR3 reads CASSSRTGGRTRAGYTF. The DNA of the CDR3 is TGTGCCAGTAGTTCACGCACAGGGGGCAGGACGCGGGCGGGCTACACCTTC.